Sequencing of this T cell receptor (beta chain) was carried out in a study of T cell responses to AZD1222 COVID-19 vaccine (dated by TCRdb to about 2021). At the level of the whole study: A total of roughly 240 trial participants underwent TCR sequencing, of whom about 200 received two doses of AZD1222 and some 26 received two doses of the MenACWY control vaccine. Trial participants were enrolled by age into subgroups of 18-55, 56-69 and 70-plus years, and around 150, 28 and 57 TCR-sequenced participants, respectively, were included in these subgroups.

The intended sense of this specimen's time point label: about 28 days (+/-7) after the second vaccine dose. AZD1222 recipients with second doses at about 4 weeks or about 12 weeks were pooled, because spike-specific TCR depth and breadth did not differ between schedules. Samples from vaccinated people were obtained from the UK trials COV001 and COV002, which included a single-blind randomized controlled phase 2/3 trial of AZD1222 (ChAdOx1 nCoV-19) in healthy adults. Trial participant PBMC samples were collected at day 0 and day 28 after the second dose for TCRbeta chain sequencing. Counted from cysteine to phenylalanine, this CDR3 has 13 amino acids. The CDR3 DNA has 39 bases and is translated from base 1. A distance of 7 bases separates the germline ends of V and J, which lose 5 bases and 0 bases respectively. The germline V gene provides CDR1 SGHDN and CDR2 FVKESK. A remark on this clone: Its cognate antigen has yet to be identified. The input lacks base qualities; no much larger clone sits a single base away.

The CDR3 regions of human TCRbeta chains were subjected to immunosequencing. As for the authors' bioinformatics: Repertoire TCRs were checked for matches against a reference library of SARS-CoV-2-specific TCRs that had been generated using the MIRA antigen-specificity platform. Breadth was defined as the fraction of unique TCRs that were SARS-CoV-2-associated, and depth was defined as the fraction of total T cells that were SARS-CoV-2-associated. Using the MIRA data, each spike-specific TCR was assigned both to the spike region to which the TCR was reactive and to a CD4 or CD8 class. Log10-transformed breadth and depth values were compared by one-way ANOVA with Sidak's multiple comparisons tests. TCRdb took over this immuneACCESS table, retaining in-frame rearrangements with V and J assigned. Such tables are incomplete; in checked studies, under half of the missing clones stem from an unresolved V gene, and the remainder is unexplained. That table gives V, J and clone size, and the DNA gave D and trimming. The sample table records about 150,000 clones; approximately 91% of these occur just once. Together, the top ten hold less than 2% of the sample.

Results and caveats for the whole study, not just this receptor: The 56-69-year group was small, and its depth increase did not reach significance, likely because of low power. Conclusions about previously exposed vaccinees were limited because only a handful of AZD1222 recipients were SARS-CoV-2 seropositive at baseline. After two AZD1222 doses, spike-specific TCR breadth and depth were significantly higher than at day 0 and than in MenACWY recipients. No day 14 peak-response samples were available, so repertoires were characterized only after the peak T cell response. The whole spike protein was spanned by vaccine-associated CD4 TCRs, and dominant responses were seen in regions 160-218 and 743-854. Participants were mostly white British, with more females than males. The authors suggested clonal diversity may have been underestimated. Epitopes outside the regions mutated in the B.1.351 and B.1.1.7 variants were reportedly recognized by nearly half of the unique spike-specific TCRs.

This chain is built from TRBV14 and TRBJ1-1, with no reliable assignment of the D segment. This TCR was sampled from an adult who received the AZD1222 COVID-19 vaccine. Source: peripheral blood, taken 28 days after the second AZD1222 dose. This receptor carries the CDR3 CASSKTVNTEAFF. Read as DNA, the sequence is TGTGCCAGCAGCAAAACAGTGAACACTGAAGCTTTCTTT.